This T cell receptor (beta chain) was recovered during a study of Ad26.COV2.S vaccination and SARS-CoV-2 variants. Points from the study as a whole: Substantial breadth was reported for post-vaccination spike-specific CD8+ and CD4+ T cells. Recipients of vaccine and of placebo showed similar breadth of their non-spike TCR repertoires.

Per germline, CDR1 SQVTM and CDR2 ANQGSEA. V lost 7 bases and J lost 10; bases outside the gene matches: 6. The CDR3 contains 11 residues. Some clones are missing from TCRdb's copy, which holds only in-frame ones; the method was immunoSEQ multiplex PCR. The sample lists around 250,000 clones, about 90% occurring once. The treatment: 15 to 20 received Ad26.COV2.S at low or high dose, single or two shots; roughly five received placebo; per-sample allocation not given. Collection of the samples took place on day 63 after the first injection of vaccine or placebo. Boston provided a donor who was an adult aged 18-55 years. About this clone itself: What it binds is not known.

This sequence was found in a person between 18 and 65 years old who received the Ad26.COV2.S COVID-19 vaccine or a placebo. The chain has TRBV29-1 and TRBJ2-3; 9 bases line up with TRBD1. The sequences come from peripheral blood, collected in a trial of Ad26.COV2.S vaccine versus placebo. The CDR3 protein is CSGTGQGAQYF. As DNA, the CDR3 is TGCAGCGGGACGGGACAGGGCGCGCAGTATTTT.